The clone carrying this TCR beta chain was seen a handful of times. This entry is derived from a study of cytomegalovirus exposure and HLA in healthy donors. Generated by immunoSEQ multiplex PCR, the TCRdb table keeps only in-frame clones and is missing some. The table includes 120,000 to 150,000 clones, about 83% detected once. The specimen sequenced was PBMCs. This sequence originates from a woman aged 25 to 45 in good health and CMV-seronegative.

In nucleotides, the CDR3 is TGCGCCAGCAGCCAAGATGGGCGGGGGGAATACAATGAGCAGTTCTTC. It encodes CASSQDGRGEYNEQFF. J is TRBJ2-1 and V is TRBV4-1; 8 bases fit TRBD2. There are 16 residues in the CDR3. The junction had 5 bases not matched to a gene; V was cut back by 0 bases and J by 4 bases. Per the germline V gene, CDR1 is MGHRA and CDR2 is YSYEKL.